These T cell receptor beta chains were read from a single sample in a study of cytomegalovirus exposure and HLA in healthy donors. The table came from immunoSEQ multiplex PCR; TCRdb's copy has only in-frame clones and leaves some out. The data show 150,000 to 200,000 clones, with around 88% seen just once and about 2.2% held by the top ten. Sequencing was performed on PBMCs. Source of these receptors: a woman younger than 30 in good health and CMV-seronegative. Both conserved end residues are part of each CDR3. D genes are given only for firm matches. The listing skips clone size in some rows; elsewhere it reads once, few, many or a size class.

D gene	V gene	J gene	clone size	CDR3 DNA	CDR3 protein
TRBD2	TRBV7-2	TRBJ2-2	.	TGTGCCAGCAGCCCTAGATTCGGTACTAGCGGAGGAAACACCGGGGAGCTGTTTTTT	CASSPRFGTSGGNTGELFF
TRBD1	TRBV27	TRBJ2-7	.	TGTGCCAGCAGTTTATATTCCGGGACAGCACCTTCCTACGAGCAGTACTTC	CASSLYSGTAPSYEQYF
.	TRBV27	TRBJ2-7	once	TGTGCCAGCAGTGACTACGGGTACGAGCAGTACTTC	CASSDYGYEQYF
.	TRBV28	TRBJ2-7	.	TGTGCCAGCAAGGACAGTCCCTACGAGCAGTACTTC	CASKDSPYEQYF
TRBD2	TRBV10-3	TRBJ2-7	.	TGTGCCATCAGTGAGGGGCTAGCGGGAGGGCCCAACGAGCAGTACTTC	CAISEGLAGGPNEQYF
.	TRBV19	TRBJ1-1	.	TGTGCCAGTAGCACAGGTTACACTGAAGCTTTCTTT	CASSTGYTEAFF
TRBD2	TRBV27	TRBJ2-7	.	TGTGCCAGGGGACTAGAGCGGGACCCCCTGGGCTACGAGCAGTACTTC	CARGLERDPLGYEQYF
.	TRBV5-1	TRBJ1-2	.	TGCGCCAGCAGCCCCACTACAGGGCAGAATCCGAGTGGCTACACCTTC	CASSPTTGQNPSGYTF
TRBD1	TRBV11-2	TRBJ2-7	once	TGTGCCAGCAGCTTAGATGGACAGGGGCAGTACTTC	CASSLDGQGQYF
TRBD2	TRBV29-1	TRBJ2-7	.	TGCAGCGTTGATTTAGGGACTAGCGGGTCCTACGAGCAGTACTTC	CSVDLGTSGSYEQYF
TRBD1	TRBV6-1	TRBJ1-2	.	TGTGCCAGCTTACCGGGACAGGGGGTAGGTGGCTACACCTTC	CASLPGQGVGGYTF
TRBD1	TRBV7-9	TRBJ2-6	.	TGTGCCAGCTCAGGGGGCGCTGGGGCCAACGTCCTGACTTTC	CASSGGAGANVLTF
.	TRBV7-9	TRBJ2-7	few	TGTGCCAGCAGCTTATCAGGCTACGAGCAGTACTTC	CASSLSGYEQYF
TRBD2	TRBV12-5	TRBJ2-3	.	TGTGCTAGTGGGCCAGGGACTACTAGCACAGATACGCAGTATTTT	CASGPGTTSTDTQYF
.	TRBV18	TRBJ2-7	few	TGTGCCAGCTCACCCCTAAACGGCAAGGGGTACGAGCAGTACTTC	CASSPLNGKGYEQYF
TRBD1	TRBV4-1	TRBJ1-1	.	TGCGCCAGCAGCCAAGGTAGGACAGGATCAGGAGGGAACACTGAAGCTTTCTTT	CASSQGRTGSGGNTEAFF
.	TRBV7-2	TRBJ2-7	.	TGTGCCAGCAGCTTCCAGGTACAGGTTACCTACGAGCAGTACTTC	CASSFQVQVTYEQYF
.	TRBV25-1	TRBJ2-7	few	TGTGCCAGCAGTGAATCCGAGGCCCACGAGCAGTACTTC	CASSESEAHEQYF
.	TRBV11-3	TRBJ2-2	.	TGTGCCAGCAGCAGTACCCGGGAGCTAAACACCGGGGAGCTGTTTTTT	CASSSTRELNTGELFF
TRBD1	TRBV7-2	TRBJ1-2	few	TGTGCCAGCAGCGGACGGACAGGGGGGTACTATGGCTACACCTTC	CASSGRTGGYYGYTF
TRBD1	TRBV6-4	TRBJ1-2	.	TGTGCCAGCAGTGACTCGGACAGGGCTAACTATGGCTACACCTTC	CASSDSDRANYGYTF
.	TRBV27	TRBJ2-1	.	TGTGCCAGCTCTACGGGGTCCCTAAATGAGCAGTTCTTC	CASSTGSLNEQFF
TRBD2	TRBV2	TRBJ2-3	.	TGTGCCAGCAGTGTGGGGACTAGCGGAACTTCCCCATTCACAGATACGCAGTATTTT	CASSVGTSGTSPFTDTQYF
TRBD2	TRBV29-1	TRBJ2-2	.	TGCAGCGTTGAACTTCGCCTAGCGGGAGCAAACACCGGGGAGCTGTTTTTT	CSVELRLAGANTGELFF
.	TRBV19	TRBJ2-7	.	TGTGCCAGTAGTCCGGACAGTTTCGCGCAGTACTTC	CASSPDSFAQYF
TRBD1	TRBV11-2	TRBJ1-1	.	TGTGCCAGCAGCCCACCAAATAGGGGAACGACAGGGCGTGAAGCTTTCTTT	CASSPPNRGTTGREAFF
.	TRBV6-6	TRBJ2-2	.	TGTGCCAGCAGTCTCGAGTGGACCGGGGAGCTGTTTTTT	CASSLEWTGELFF